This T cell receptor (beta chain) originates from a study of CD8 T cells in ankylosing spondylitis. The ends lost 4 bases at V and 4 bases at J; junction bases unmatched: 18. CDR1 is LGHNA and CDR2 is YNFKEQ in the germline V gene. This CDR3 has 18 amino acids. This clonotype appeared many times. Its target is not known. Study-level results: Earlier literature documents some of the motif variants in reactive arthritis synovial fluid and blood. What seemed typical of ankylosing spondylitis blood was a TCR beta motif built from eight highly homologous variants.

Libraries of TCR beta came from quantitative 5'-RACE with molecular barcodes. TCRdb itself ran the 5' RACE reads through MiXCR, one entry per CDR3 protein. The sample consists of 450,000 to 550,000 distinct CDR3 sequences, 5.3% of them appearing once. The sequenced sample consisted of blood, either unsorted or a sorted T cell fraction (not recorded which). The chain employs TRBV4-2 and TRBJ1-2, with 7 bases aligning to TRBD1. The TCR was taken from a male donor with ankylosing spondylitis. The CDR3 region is CASSRAAPNPGGTYGYTF. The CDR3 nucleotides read TGTGCCAGCAGCCGCGCCGCCCCTAATCCAGGGGGAACCTATGGCTACACCTTC.